The rows below give T cell receptor beta chains drawn from one sample of a study of blood T cells in healthy people across ages. TCRdb called the 5' RACE reads again in MiXCR, with one record for every CDR3 protein. The sample carries about 570,000 distinct CDR3 sequences, roughly a quarter recorded once. The sample was blood. The receptors were gathered from a woman aged 70 to 79 in good health. Each CDR3 is given with its conserved first and last residue. A D gene is named only where the DNA matches it firmly. Some rows have no size entry. The others give once, few or many, or a class for an expanded clone.

TRBJ2-7 few TRBV27 TRBD1 TGTGCCAGCAGTTATCTAACGGACAGGAGACCCTACGAGCAGTACTTC CASSYLTDRRPYEQYF
TRBJ1-2 - TRBV20-1 - TGCAGTGCTTTGATAGATAACTATGGCTACACCTTC CSALIDNYGYTF
TRBJ1-2 - TRBV6-2/TRBV6-3 TRBD1 TGTGCCAGCTCCCCTCGGGACAGAGAGGGATACACCTTC CASSPRDREGYTF
TRBJ1-1 few TRBV5-1 - TGCGCCAGCAGCCCCGGGTGGATGAACACTGAAGCTTTCTTT CASSPGWMNTEAFF
TRBJ2-5 - TRBV7-8 TRBD1 TGTGCCAGCAGCCCCTACAGGGGTAGCCAAGAGACCCAGTACTTC CASSPYRGSQETQYF
TRBJ1-3 - TRBV7-2 - TGTGCCAGCAGCTTACGTGCTATGGACACCATATATTTT CASSLRAMDTIYF
TRBJ2-5 - TRBV20-1 - TGCAGTGCGAGAATGATTTCTGACCAGTACTTC CSARMISDQYF
TRBJ2-4 - TRBV5-1 - TGCGCCAGCAGCCTACTTGCCTCGGCCAAAAACATTCAGTACTTC CASSLLASAKNIQYF
TRBJ1-6 few TRBV6-2/TRBV6-3 - TGTGCCAGCAGTTGGACGGACCCACGTCGAACAGATAATTCACCCCTCCACTTT CASSWTDPRRTDNSPLHF
TRBJ2-1 few TRBV6-1 TRBD1 TGTGCCAGCAGTCCTAGACAGGGAAACTACAATGAGCAGTTCTTC CASSPRQGNYNEQFF
TRBJ1-5 few TRBV15 - TGTGCCACCAGCAGAGATCAGGACAGCTATCAGCCCCAGCATTTT CATSRDQDSYQPQHF
TRBJ2-7 - TRBV29-1 - TGCAGCGTTGTATCTGCGTCTCAGAGGACGGCGTGGAACGACGAGCAGTACTTC CSVVSASQRTAWNDEQYF
TRBJ2-1 - TRBV5-1 TRBD2 TGCGCCAGCAGCTTTGGGACTAGCGGGGTGTACAATGAGCAGTTCTTC CASSFGTSGVYNEQFF
TRBJ1-1 many TRBV5-1 - TGCGCCAGCAGCTGGGGAGCAGAGACCTACACTGAAGCTTTCTTT CASSWGAETYTEAFF
TRBJ2-7 few TRBV15 - TGTGCCACCAGCAGAGTCTCAGGGGTCGCTTCCTACGAGCAGTACTTC CATSRVSGVASYEQYF
TRBJ2-5 few TRBV29-1 TRBD1 TGCAGCGCTCACAGGGGGGAAGAGACCCAGTACTTC CSAHRGEETQYF
TRBJ2-5 few TRBV20-1 - TGCAGTGCTTCCCAATTGTCCCTTCAAGAGACCCAGTACTTC CSASQLSLQETQYF
TRBJ2-3 - TRBV7-2 - TGTGCCAGCAGCTTAGGCCCCAGCGGCCTAAGCACAGATACGCAGTATTTT CASSLGPSGLSTDTQYF
TRBJ1-1 few TRBV13 - TGTGCCAGCAGCTTAATAGGGCGCGGTAAAACTGAAGCTTTCTTT CASSLIGRGKTEAFF
TRBJ1-2 - TRBV7-8 - TGTGCCAGCAGCGTAACCCGCTCGGGGGCAGACTATGGCTACACCTTC CASSVTRSGADYGYTF
TRBJ2-5 - TRBV21-1 - TGTGCCAGCAACCTGAAGGAAGAAAAACAAGTGGGACGCGACAAAGAGACCCAGTACTTC CASNLKEEKQVGRDKETQYF
TRBJ2-1 - TRBV5-1 TRBD1 TGCACCAGCAGCTTGAGGGGAAGGGGGCACAACAATGAGCAGTTCTTC CTSSLRGRGHNNEQFF
TRBJ1-1 many TRBV27 - TGTGCCAGCAGTTTATGGGAGAACACTGAAGCTTTCTTT CASSLWENTEAFF
TRBJ2-3 few TRBV7-2 TRBD2 TGTGCCAGCAGTGTTCTAGCGGGACGCACAGATACGCAGTATTTT CASSVLAGRTDTQYF
TRBJ2-5 - TRBV7-2 - TGTGCCAGCAGCCCAGTCCCGGGGGCTACAGAGACCCAGTACTTC CASSPVPGATETQYF
TRBJ2-2 - TRBV5-1 TRBD2 TGCGCCAACAGCTTGCACGGGAGGGGCAACACCGGGGAGCTGTTTTTT CANSLHGRGNTGELFF
TRBJ2-5 few TRBV10-3 TRBD2 TGTGCCATCAGTGAGTCACTAGCGCAAGAGACCCAGTACTTC CAISESLAQETQYF
TRBJ2-2 - TRBV7-3 - TGTGCCAGCAGCTTAGATTTGACAGGGAGGACCGGGGAGCTGTTTTTT CASSLDLTGRTGELFF
TRBJ1-2 few TRBV3-1 - TGTGCCAGCAGCCAAGGATTTGTAGGGACCGGCTACACCTTC CASSQGFVGTGYTF
TRBJ2-2 few TRBV12-3/TRBV12-4 TRBD2 TGTGCCAGCAGCTTCGGACTAGCGGGGGACACCGGGGAGCTGTTTTTT CASSFGLAGDTGELFF
TRBJ2-5 - TRBV5-1 TRBD2 TGCGCCAGCAGCTTGGCCGATCTAGCGGAAGAGACCCAGTACTTC CASSLADLAEETQYF
TRBJ2-7 - TRBV20-1 - TGCAGTGTCCCGTACGCCGGAACCCCGGTCTACGAGCAGTACTTC CSVPYAGTPVYEQYF
TRBJ1-2 - TRBV20-1 - TGCAGTGCCCCCTGGGTACAGTCTGGTCGAGGCTACACCTTC CSAPWVQSGRGYTF
TRBJ2-1 - TRBV20-1 TRBD2 TGCAGTGCGTCTAGCGGGGGGAGCTCCTACAATGAGCAGTTCTTC CSASSGGSSYNEQFF
TRBJ1-4 few TRBV4-1 - TGCGCCAGCAGCCAAGGACACTCAACTAATGAAAAACTGTCTTTT CASSQGHSTNEKLSF
TRBJ2-7 many TRBV10-3 TRBD1 TGTGCCACCGCCAGAGGACAGGGTGCGGCCTACGAGCAGTACTTC CATARGQGAAYEQYF
TRBJ1-1 few TRBV20-1 - TGTAGTGCTCGCAGGGGCCCCACTGAAGCTTTCTTT CSARRGPTEAFF
TRBJ2-7 few TRBV6-2/TRBV6-3 TRBD2 TGTGCCAGCAGGACCGGGACTAGAGAATCAAGGGAGCAGTACTTC CASRTGTRESREQYF
TRBJ2-1 - TRBV4-2 - TGTGCCAGCAGCCAAGATAGGCTCAGCAATGAGCAGTTCTTC CASSQDRLSNEQFF
TRBJ2-5 few TRBV25-1 TRBD2 TGTGCCAGCAGTGAATGGCGGGGGGGCCAAGAGACCCAGTACTTC CASSEWRGGQETQYF
TRBJ2-5 - TRBV5-1 TRBD2 TGCGCCAGCAGCCGAGGGACTAGCGATCAAGAGACCCAGTACTTC CASSRGTSDQETQYF